These T cell receptor beta chains were read from a single sample in a study of blood T cell repertoires in COVID-19. Some clones are missing from TCRdb's copy, which holds only in-frame ones; the method was immunoSEQ multiplex PCR. The top ten hold about 4.1% of the sample, which has just over 300,000 clones, just over 85% seen once. The sample comprised PBMCs or T cells enriched from blood (not recorded which). These receptors were obtained from a man aged 25 to 45 who had recovered from COVID-19. Both conserved end residues are part of each CDR3. D genes are given only for firm matches. Expanded clones get a size class; other rows say once, few or many, or leave the size out.

d_call,v_call,j_call,clone_size,cdr3_nt,cdr3_aa
TRBD2,TRBV12-3/TRBV12-4,TRBJ2-5,once,TGTGCCAGCACTCGGGAGGCACAAGAGACCCAGTACTTC,CASTREAQETQYF
TRBD1,TRBV12-5,TRBJ2-2,-,TGTGCTAGTGGTTTGACAGGGGGCAACACCGGGGAGCTGTTTTTT,CASGLTGGNTGELFF
-,TRBV18,TRBJ2-1,-,TGTGCCAGCTCACCAATGGCACAGACCCCTAACAATGAGCAGTTCTTC,CASSPMAQTPNNEQFF
-,TRBV5-1,TRBJ2-7,once,TGCGCCAGCAGCTTGGGTCCAGGAAGGTACGAGCAGTACTTC,CASSLGPGRYEQYF
-,TRBV10-3,TRBJ2-7,-,TGTGCCATCAGTGATGGGGGGACAGCTTCCTACGAGCAGTACTTC,CAISDGGTASYEQYF
-,TRBV11-3,TRBJ2-7,-,TGTGCCAGCAGCCCCTACTCAGGGGGGACCTACGAGCAGTACTTC,CASSPYSGGTYEQYF
-,TRBV19,TRBJ1-5,-,TGTGCCAGTAGTATAAGTTCGTCGGGACACCATAGCAATCAGCCCCAGCATTTT,CASSISSSGHHSNQPQHF
-,TRBV6-5,TRBJ2-2,-,TGTGCCAGCAAAGGGGGATGGGGGGAGCTGTTTTTT,CASKGGWGELFF
-,TRBV7-9,TRBJ2-1,-,TGTGCCAGCAGCTTCCCGAGGGGGGCAGGGGGTAAGGATGAGCAGTTCTTC,CASSFPRGAGGKDEQFF
TRBD1,TRBV7-6,TRBJ2-2,-,TGTGCCAGCAGCGGAATCAGGGGGCGCACCGGGGAGCTGTTTTTT,CASSGIRGRTGELFF
-,TRBV6-4,TRBJ2-7,-,TGTGCCAGCAGTGTGCAGGCGGGATACGAGCAGTACTTC,CASSVQAGYEQYF
-,TRBV3-1/TRBV3-2,TRBJ1-1,-,TGTGCCAGCAGCCAAGGGTGGGGCCCTTTCTTTACTGAAGCTTTCTTT,CASSQGWGPFFTEAFF
-,TRBV29-1,TRBJ2-7,-,TGCAGCGTTGTCGCCGATCGGGGTGAGCAGTACTTC,CSVVADRGEQYF